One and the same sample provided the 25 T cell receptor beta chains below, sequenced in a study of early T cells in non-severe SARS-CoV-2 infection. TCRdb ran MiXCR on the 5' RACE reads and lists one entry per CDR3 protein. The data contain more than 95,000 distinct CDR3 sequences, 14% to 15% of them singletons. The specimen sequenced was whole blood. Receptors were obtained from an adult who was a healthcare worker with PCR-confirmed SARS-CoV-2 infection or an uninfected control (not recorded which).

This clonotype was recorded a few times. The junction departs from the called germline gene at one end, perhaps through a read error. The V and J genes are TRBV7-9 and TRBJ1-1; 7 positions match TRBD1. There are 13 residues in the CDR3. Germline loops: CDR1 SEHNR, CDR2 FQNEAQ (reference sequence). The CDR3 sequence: CASREQGNAEAFF. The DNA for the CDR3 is TGTGCCAGCAGAGAACAGGGGAACGCTGAAGCTTTCTTT.

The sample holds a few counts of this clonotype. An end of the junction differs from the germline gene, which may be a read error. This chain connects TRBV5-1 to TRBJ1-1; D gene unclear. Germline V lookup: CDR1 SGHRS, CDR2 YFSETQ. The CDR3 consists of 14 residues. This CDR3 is CASSEHQVNTEVFF. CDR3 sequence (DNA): TGCGCCAGCAGCGAACATCAGGTAAACACTGAAGTTTTCTTT. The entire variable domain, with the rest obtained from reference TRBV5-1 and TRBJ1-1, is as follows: KAGVTQTPRYLIKTRGQQVTLSCSPISGHRSVSWYQQTPGQGLQFLFEYFSETQRNKGNFPGRFSGRQFSNSRSEMNVSTLELGDSALYLCASSEHQVNTEVFFGQGTRLTVV.

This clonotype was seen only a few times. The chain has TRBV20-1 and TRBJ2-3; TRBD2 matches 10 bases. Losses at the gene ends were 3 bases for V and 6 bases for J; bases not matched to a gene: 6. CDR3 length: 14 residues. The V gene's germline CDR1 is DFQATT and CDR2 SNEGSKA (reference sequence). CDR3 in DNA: TGCAGTGCTAGTTCCAGCGGGGGGGCTGATACGCAGTATTTT. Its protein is CSASSSGGADTQYF.

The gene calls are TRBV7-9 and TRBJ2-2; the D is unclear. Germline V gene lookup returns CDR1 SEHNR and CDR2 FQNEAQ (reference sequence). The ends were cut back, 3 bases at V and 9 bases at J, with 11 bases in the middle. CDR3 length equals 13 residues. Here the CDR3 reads CASSLGRSRELFF. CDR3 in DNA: TGTGCCAGCAGCTTGGGCCGTAGCCGGGAGCTGTTTTTT.

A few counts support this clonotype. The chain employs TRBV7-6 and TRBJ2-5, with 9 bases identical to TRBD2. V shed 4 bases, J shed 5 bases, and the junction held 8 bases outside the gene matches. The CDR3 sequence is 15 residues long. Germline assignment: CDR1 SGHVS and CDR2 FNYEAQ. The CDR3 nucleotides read TGTGCCAGCAGCTCTAGCGGGGTCCCCGAGGAGACCCAGTACTTC. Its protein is CASSSSGVPEETQYF.

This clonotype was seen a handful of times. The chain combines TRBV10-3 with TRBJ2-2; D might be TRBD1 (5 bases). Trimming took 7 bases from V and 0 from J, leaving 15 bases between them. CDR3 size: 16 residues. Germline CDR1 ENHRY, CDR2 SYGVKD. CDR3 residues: CAINGQGGSNTGELFF. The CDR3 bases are TGTGCCATCAATGGGCAGGGTGGCTCGAACACCGGGGAGCTGTTTTTT.

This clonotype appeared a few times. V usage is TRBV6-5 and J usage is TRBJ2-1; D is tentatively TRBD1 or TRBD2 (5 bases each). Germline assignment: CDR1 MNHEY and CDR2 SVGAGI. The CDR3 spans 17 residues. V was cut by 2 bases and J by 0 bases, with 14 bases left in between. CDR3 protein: CASSYPRAGSSYNEQFF. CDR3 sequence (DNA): TGTGCCAGCAGTTACCCCCGGGCAGGGAGCTCCTACAATGAGCAGTTCTTC.

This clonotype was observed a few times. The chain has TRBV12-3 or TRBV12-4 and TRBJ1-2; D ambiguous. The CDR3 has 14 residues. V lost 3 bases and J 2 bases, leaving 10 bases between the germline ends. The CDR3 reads CASSLRQVNYGYTF. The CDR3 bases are TGTGCCAGCAGTTTGAGGCAGGTGAACTATGGCTACACCTTC.

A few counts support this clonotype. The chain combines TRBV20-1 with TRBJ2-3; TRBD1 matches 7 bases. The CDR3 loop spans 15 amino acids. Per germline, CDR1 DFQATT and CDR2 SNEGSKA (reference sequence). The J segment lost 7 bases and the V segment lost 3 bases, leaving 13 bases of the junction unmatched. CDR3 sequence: CSASTGEYHGNTQYF. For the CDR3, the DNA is TGCAGTGCTAGTACAGGGGAATATCACGGAAATACGCAGTATTTT.

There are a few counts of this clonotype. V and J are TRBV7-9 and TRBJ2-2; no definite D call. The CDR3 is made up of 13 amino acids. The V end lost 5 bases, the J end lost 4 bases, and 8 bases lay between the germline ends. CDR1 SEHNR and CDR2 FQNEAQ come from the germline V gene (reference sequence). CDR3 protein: CASSLQITGELFF. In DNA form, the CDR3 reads TGTGCCAGCAGCCTTCAGATCACCGGGGAGCTGTTTTTT.

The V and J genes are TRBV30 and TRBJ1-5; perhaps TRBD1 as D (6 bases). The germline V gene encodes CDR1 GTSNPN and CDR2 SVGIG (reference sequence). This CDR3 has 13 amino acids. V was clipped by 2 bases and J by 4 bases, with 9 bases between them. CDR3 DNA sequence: TGTGCCTGGAGTATACAGGGAAATCAGCCCCAGCATTTT. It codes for CAWSIQGNQPQHF.

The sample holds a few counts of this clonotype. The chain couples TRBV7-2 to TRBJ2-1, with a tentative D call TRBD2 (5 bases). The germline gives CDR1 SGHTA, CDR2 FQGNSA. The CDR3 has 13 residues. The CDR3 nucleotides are TGTGCGAGCGCACTAGTACTTAACAATGAGCAGTTCTTC. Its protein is CASALVLNNEQFF.

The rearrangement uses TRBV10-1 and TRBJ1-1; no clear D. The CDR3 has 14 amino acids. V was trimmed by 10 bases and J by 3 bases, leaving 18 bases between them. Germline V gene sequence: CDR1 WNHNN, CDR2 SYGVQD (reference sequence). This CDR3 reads CANPLTRSYTEAFF. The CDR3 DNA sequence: TGCGCCAACCCTTTAACACGGAGTTACACTGAAGCTTTCTTT.

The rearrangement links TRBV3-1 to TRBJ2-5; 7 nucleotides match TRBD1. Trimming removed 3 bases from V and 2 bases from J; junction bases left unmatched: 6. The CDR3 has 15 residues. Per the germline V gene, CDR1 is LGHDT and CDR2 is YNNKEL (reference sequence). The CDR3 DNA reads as TGTGCCAGCAGCCATAGGGGGCCGAAGCAAGAGACCCAGTACTTC. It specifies CASSHRGPKQETQYF.

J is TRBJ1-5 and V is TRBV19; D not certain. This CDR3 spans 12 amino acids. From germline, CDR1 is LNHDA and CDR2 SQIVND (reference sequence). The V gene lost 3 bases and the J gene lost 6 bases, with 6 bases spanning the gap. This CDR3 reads CASSIISQPQHF. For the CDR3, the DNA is TGTGCCAGTAGTATCATAAGTCAGCCCCAGCATTTT.

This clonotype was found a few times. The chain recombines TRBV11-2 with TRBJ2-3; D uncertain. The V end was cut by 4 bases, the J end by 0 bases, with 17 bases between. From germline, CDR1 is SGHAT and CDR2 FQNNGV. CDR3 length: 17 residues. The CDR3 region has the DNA TGTGCCAGCAGCTGGTTTTTGACCTCCCCTAGCACAGATACGCAGTATTTT. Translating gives CASSWFLTSPSTDTQYF. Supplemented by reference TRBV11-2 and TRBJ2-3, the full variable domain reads EAGVAQSPRYKIIEKRQSVAFWCNPISGHATLYWYQQILGQGPKLLIQFQNNGVVDDSQLPKDRFSAERLKGVDSTLKIQPAKLEDSAVYLCASSWFLTSPSTDTQYFGPGTRLTVL.

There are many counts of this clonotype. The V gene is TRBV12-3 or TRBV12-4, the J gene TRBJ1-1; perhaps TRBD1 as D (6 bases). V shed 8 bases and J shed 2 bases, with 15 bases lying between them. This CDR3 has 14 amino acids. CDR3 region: CASVFSGANTEAFF. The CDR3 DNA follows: TGTGCCAGCGTATTTTCGGGGGCAAACACTGAAGCTTTCTTT.

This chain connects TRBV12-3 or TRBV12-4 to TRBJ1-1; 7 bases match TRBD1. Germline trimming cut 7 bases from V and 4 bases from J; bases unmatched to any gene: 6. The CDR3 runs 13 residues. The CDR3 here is CASTTGKSTEAFF. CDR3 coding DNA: TGTGCCAGCACGACAGGGAAGAGCACTGAAGCTTTCTTT.

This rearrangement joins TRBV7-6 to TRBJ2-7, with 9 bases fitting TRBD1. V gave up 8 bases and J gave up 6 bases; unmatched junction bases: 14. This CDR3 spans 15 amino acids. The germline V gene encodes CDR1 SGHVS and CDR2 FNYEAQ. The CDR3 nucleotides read TGTGCCAGCGGGGGGATCCCGGGACAGGGCGCCGAGCAGTACTTC. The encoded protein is CASGGIPGQGAEQYF.

The CDR3 region has the DNA TGCAGGGCGGGGGGCACAGATACGCAGTATTTT. Its translation: CRAGGTDTQYF. The gene calls are TRBV29-1 and TRBJ2-3, with 7 bases that match TRBD2. This CDR3 region has 11 residues. Germline lookup yields CDR1 SQVTM and CDR2 ANQGSEA.

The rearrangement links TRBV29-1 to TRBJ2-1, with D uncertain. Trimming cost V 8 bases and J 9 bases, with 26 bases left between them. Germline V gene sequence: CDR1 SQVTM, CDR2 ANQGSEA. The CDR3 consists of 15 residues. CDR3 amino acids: CSTPGPTTGSGEQFF. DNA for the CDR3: TGCAGCACCCCGGGTCCGACAACCGGATCGGGTGAGCAGTTCTTC.

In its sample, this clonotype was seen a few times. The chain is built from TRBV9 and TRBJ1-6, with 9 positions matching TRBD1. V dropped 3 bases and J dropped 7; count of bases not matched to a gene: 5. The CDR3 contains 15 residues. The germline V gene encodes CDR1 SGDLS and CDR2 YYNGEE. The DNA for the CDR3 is TGTGCCAGCAGCGCAACAGGGGGCTTCAATTCACCCCTCCACTTT. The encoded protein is CASSATGGFNSPLHF.

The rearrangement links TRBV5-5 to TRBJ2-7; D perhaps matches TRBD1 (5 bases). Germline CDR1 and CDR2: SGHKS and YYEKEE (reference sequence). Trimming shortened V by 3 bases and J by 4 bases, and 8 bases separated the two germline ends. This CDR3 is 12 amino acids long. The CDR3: CASSWTRYEQYF. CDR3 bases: TGTGCCAGCAGCTGGACACGATACGAGCAGTACTTC.

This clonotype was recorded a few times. The CDR3 protein is CASSYTTANYGYTF. CDR3 nucleotide sequence: TGTGCCAGCAGTTACACCACGGCTAACTATGGCTACACCTTC. The chain combines TRBV6-5 with TRBJ1-2; D is ambiguous. This CDR3 is built from 14 residues. From germline, CDR1 is MNHEY and CDR2 SVGAGI. Trimming took 2 bases from V and 0 from J, leaving 7 bases between them.

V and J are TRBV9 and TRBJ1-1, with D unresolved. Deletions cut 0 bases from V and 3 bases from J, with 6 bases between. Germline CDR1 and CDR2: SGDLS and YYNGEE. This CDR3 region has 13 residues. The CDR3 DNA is TGTGCCAGCAGCGTAGGACTGCACACTGAAGCTTTCTTT. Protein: CASSVGLHTEAFF.